Below, 15 T cell receptor beta chains from the same sample are listed, as sequenced in a study of T cells of healthy individuals. TCRdb re-called the 5' RACE reads through MiXCR, storing one row per CDR3 protein. Found here are about 53,000 distinct CDR3 sequences, over 12% of them singletons; the top ten hold roughly 16%. The receptors here all came from a human donor in good health.

This clonotype was seen more than once but under ten times. The rearrangement links TRBV5-1 to TRBJ2-7; D is undetermined. The ends were cut back, 4 bases at V and 2 bases at J, with 13 bases in the middle. From germline, CDR1 is SGHRS and CDR2 YFSETQ. The CDR3 extends over 14 amino acids. The CDR3 nucleotides are TGCGCCAGCAGCACTGACGGCCAGACCTACGAGCAGTACTTC. As protein: CASSTDGQTYEQYF.

The sample holds a few counts of this clonotype. The V and J genes are TRBV5-1 and TRBJ2-7; 7 bases fit TRBD1. CDR1 and CDR2 (germline): SGHRS, YFSETQ. After removal of 3 bases from V and 3 bases from J, the junction contained 6 bases not matched to a gene. The CDR3 length is 14 residues. The CDR3 sequence is CASSWAGGNYEQYF. The CDR3, as DNA: TGCGCCAGCAGCTGGGCAGGGGGTAACTACGAGCAGTACTTC. Filled out from reference TRBV5-1 and TRBJ2-7, the complete variable domain reads KAGVTQTPRYLIKTRGQQVTLSCSPISGHRSVSWYQQTPGQGLQFLFEYFSETQRNKGNFPGRFSGRQFSNSRSEMNVSTLELGDSALYLCASSWAGGNYEQYFGPGTRLTVT.

The rearrangement links TRBV9 to TRBJ2-5; D is undetermined. Trimming removed 0 bases at V and 1 base at J, with 19 bases between. Germline V CDR1 and CDR2: SGDLS, YYNGEE. This CDR3 spans 18 amino acids. The CDR3 protein is CASSVASRSRLGQETQYF. Written as DNA, the CDR3 is TGTGCCAGCAGCGTAGCTTCCAGGTCTCGCCTGGGCCAAGAGACCCAGTACTTC. Drawing the rest from reference TRBV9 and TRBJ2-5, the complete variable domain is DSGVTQTPKHLITATGQRVTLRCSPRSGDLSVYWYQQSLDQGLQFLIQYYNGEERAKGNILERFSAQQFPDLHSELNLSSLELGDSALYFCASSVASRSRLGQETQYFGPGTRLLVL.

This clonotype was seen at least ten times. The J gene is TRBJ2-3, the V gene TRBV20-1; 7 bases are a match to TRBD1. Germline V gives CDR1 DFQATT, CDR2 SNEGSKA (reference sequence). This CDR3 comprises 15 residues. V shed 6 bases and J 1 base; nucleotides not matched to a gene: 10. CDR3 nucleotide sequence: TGCAGTGCCCAACCTCTCGGGACAGGCACAGATACGCAGTATTTT. Its protein product is CSAQPLGTGTDTQYF.

Only a few counts were recorded for this clonotype. The chain is built from TRBV12-3 or TRBV12-4 and TRBJ2-1; D is uncertain. V dropped 5 bases and J dropped 15 bases, with 17 bases sitting between them. The CDR3 length is 12 residues. CDR3 protein: CASSPPGRVMFF. The DNA of the CDR3 is TGTGCCAGCAGTCCCCCCGGCCGGGTGATGTTCTTC.

This clonotype was picked up many times. The J gene is TRBJ1-1, the V gene TRBV11-3, with D possibly TRBD1 on 5 matching bases. Per the germline V gene, CDR1 is SGHNT and CDR2 is YENEEA. V lost 5 bases and J lost 2, with 9 bases in between. This CDR3 contains 13 residues. The CDR3 here is CASSQDRNTEAFF. The CDR3 coding sequence is TGTGCCAGCAGCCAAGACAGAAACACTGAAGCTTTCTTT.

This clonotype appeared many times. In DNA, the CDR3 is TGCGCCAGCAGTATCGGACAGGGCCACACTGAAGCTTTCTTT. Translated: CASSIGQGHTEAFF. The chain recombines TRBV5-1 with TRBJ1-1; 8 positions agree with TRBD1. V trimming: 5 bases; J trimming: 3 bases; junction bases outside the gene matches: 6. Germline CDR1 is SGHRS and CDR2 is YFSETQ. This CDR3 contains 14 residues.

This clonotype was detected only a few times. The genes are TRBV4-1 and TRBJ2-7; D gene ambiguous. The V and J ends lost 0 bases and 1 base respectively, with 13 bases between them. Germline loops: CDR1 MGHRA, CDR2 YSYEKL. CDR3 length: 16 residues. The CDR3 region has the DNA TGCGCCAGCAGCCAAGAAAGTTCTGATAGATCCTACGAGCAGTACTTC. Translated: CASSQESSDRSYEQYF.

This clonotype is classed as medium-sized. The gene calls are TRBV5-5 and TRBJ2-1; no reliable D call. In germline, CDR1 is SGHKS, CDR2 YYEKEE (reference sequence). This CDR3 is 13 amino acids long. V was trimmed by 0 bases and J by 3 bases, leaving 4 bases between them. CDR3 protein: CASSLDLYNEQFF. CDR3 coding DNA: TGTGCCAGCAGCTTGGACCTCTACAATGAGCAGTTCTTC. Using reference TRBV5-5 and TRBJ2-1 for the parts outside the CDR3, the full variable domain is DAGVTQSPTHLIKTRGQQVTLRCSPISGHKSVSWYQQVLGQGPQFIFQYYEKEERGRGNFPDRFSARQFPNYSSELNVNALLLGDSALYLCASSLDLYNEQFFGPGTRLTVL.

This chain uses TRBV19 with TRBJ2-1; D might be TRBD1 or TRBD2, each matching 6 bases. CDR1 is LNHDA and CDR2 is SQIVND in the germline V gene (reference sequence). There are 15 residues in the CDR3. V was clipped by 0 bases and J by 5 bases, with 11 bases between them. CDR3 in DNA: TGTGCCAGTAGTATAGACCGGGGGCCTAACAATGAGCAGTTCTTC. It codes for CASSIDRGPNNEQFF.

This clonotype has more than one count but fewer than ten. The V call is TRBV6-5, the J call TRBJ2-7; 11 bases are shared with TRBD1. The CDR3 consists of 16 residues. The V gene end was trimmed by 6 bases and the J gene end by 4 bases; junction bases not matched to a gene: 11. In germline, CDR1 is MNHEY, CDR2 SVGAGI. CDR3 coding DNA: TGTGCCAGCAGCTGGGCTCTGGGGACAGGGGGGTACGAGCAGTACTTC. Translation: CASSWALGTGGYEQYF.

This chain joins TRBV5-1 and TRBJ2-7; a weak D match, TRBD2 (6 bases). Trimming took 4 bases from V and 7 from J, leaving 9 bases between them. The CDR3 spans 11 residues. CDR1 and CDR2 from the germline V gene are SGHRS and YFSETQ. The CDR3 region has the DNA TGCGCCAGCAGCCATGGGGGGGAGCAGTACTTC. It codes for CASSHGGEQYF.

This clonotype has a handful of counts. The chain couples TRBV20-1 to TRBJ2-5; 9 nucleotides align to TRBD1. Germline CDR1 and CDR2: DFQATT and SNEGSKA (reference sequence). The CDR3 length is 16 residues. J was trimmed by 2 bases and V by 5 bases; bases with no gene match: 12. In DNA, the CDR3 is TGCAGTGCTCTCCCGCTCCTTGGGACAGGGCAAGAGACCCAGTACTTC. Protein product: CSALPLLGTGQETQYF.

The table lists this clonotype with a few counts. This rearrangement joins TRBV5-6 to TRBJ2-2; unclear D gene. The CDR3 is 13 residues long. With 2 bases removed from V and 6 bases from J, the gap between germline ends came to 8 bases. Per germline, CDR1 SGHDT and CDR2 YYEEEE. In nucleotides, the CDR3 is TGTGCCAGCAGCTTAGGTCAACCCGGGGAGCTGTTTTTT. As protein: CASSLGQPGELFF.

This chain uses TRBV9 with TRBJ2-4, with D hard to call. This CDR3 spans 14 amino acids. Germline loops: CDR1 SGDLS, CDR2 YYNGEE. V gave up 0 bases and J gave up 2 bases, with 6 bases separating them. CDR3 amino acids: CASSVAETKNIQYF. The CDR3 DNA reads TGTGCCAGCAGCGTAGCGGAAACCAAAAACATTCAGTACTTC. The full variable domain, its missing parts supplied by reference TRBV9 and TRBJ2-4, is DSGVTQTPKHLITATGQRVTLRCSPRSGDLSVYWYQQSLDQGLQFLIQYYNGEERAKGNILERFSAQQFPDLHSELNLSSLELGDSALYFCASSVAETKNIQYFGAGTRLSVL.